This TCR beta chain was found in a study of CD8 T cells in ankylosing spondylitis. Study-level results: Reportedly, significant enrichment of disease-linked clones occurred in matched ankylosing spondylitis synovial fluid.

This clonotype showed up many times. Its target is not known. TCRdb used MiXCR to reprocess the 5' RACE reads, holding one entry per CDR3 protein. The sample records about 130,000 distinct CDR3 sequences, 7% to 10% being singletons. CDR1 is DFQATT and CDR2 is SNEGSKA in the germline V gene (reference sequence). The V gene lost 7 bases and the J gene lost 6 bases, with 12 bases spanning the gap. The CDR3 length is 12 residues. The chain joins TRBV20-1 to TRBJ1-4; TRBD1 is a possible D gene (5 bases). This TCR derives from a male donor with ankylosing spondylitis or in good health (not recorded which). Sequencing input: blood, either unsorted or a sorted T cell fraction (not recorded which). Here the CDR3 reads CSVRQGYEKLFF. The DNA of the CDR3 is TGCAGTGTTCGCCAGGGATATGAAAAACTGTTTTTT.